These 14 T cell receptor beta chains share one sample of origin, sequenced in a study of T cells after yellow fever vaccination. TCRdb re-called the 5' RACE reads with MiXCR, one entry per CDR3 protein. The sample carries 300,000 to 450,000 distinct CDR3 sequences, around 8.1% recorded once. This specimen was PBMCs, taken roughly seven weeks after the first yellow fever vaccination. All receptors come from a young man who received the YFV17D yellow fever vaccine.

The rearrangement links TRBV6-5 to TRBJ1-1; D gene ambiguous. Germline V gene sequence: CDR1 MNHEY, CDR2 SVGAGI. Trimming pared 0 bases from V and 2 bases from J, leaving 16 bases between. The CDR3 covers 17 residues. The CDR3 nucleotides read TGTGCCAGCAGTTACTCGACGGCAAGAGCAACCAACACTGAAGCTTTCTTT. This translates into CASSYSTARATNTEAFF.

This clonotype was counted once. CDR3 sequence (DNA): TGTGCCAGCAGCAGAATCACAGGGACCGGGGAGCTGTTTTTT. Translating gives CASSRITGTGELFF. The chain carries TRBV12-3 or TRBV12-4 and TRBJ2-2, with D possibly being TRBD1 (6 bases). V was clipped by 6 bases and J by 5 bases, with 13 bases between them. This CDR3 is built from 14 residues.

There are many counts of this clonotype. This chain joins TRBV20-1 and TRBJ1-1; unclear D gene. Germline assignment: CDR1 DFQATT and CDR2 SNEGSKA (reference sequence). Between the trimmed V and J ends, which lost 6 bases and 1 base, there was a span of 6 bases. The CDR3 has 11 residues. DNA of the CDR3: TGCAGTGCCGCACGGAACACTGAAGCTTTCTTT. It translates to CSAARNTEAFF.

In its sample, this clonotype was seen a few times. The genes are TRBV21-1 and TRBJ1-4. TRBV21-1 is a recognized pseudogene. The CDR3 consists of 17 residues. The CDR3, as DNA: TGTGCCAGCAGCAAAGCATTCGGACGGCCAACTAATGAAAAACTGTTTTTT. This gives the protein CASSKAFGRPTNEKLFF.

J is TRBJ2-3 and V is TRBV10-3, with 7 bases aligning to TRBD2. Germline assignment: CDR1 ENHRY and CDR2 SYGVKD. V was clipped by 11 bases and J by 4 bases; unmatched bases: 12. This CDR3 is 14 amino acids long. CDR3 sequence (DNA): TGTGCCCTCCGTGATGGGGGGGACGCAGATACGCAGTATTTT. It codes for CALRDGGDADTQYF.

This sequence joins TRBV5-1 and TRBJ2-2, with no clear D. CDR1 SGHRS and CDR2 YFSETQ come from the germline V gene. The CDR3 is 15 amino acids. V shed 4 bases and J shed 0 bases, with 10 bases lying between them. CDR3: CASSEDVANTGELFF. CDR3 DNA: TGCGCCAGCAGCGAGGACGTAGCGAACACCGGGGAGCTGTTTTTT.

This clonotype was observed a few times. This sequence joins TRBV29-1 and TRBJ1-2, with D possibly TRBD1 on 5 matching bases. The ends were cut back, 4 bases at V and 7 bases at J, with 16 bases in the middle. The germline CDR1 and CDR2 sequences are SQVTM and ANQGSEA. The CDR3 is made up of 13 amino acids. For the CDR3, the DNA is TGCAGCGTTGGGAGTCGGGGGAGGGGTGGCTACACCTTC. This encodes CSVGSRGRGGYTF.

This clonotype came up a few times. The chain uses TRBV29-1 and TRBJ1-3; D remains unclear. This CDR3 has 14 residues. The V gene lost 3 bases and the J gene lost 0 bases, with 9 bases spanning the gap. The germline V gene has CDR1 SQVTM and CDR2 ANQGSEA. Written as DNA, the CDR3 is TGCAGCGTTGATCCTCTGAGCTCTGGAAACACCATATATTTT. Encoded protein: CSVDPLSSGNTIYF.

CDR3 residues: CASSLALLAVHTGELFF. The CDR3 DNA follows: TGTGCCAGCAGCTTAGCGCTACTAGCGGTGCACACCGGGGAGCTGTTTTTT. The V and J genes are TRBV7-6 and TRBJ2-2; 8 bases map to TRBD2. The CDR3 runs to 17 residues. Germline V gene sequence: CDR1 SGHVS, CDR2 FNYEAQ. Losses at the gene ends were 0 bases for V and 3 bases for J; bases not matched to a gene: 6.

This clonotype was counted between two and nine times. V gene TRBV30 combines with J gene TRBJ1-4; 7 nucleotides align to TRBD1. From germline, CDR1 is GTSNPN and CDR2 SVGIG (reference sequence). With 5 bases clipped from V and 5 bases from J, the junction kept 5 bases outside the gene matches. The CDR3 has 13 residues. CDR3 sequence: CAWRRQGNEKLFF. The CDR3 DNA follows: TGTGCCTGGCGCCGACAGGGAAATGAAAAACTGTTTTTT.

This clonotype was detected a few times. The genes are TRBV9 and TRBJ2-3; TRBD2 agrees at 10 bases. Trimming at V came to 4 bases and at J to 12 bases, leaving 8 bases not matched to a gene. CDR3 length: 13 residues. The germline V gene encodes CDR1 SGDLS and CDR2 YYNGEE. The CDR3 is CASSNHPSGGQYF. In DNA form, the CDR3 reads TGTGCCAGCAGCAACCATCCTAGCGGGGGTCAGTATTTT. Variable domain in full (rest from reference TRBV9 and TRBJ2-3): DSGVTQTPKHLITATGQRVTLRCSPRSGDLSVYWYQQSLDQGLQFLIQYYNGEERAKGNILERFSAQQFPDLHSELNLSSLELGDSALYFCASSNHPSGGQYFGPGTRLTVL.

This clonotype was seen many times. In DNA, the CDR3 is TGTGCCAGCAGCTTGGGCAGGGGCCCCAGGGAGCAGTACGTC. Protein: CASSLGRGPREQYV. V is TRBV7-8 and J is TRBJ2-7; weak D call: TRBD1 (6 bases). V shed 3 bases and J shed 7 bases, with 16 bases lying between them. The CDR3 has 14 amino acids. Germline CDR1 and CDR2: SGHVS and FQNEAQ.

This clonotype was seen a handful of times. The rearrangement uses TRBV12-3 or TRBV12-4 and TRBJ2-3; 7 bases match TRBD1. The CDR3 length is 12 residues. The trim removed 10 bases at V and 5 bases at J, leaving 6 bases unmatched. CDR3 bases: TGTGCCACTACAGGGGTCGGAGATACGCAGTATTTT. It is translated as CATTGVGDTQYF.

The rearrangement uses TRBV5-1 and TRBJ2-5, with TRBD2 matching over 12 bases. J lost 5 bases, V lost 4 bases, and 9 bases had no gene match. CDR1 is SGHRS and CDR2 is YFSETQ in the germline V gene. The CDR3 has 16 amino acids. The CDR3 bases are TGCGCCAGCAGCCCGAGACTAGCGGGGGCGGGGGAGACCCAGTACTTC. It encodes CASSPRLAGAGETQYF.